The present TCR beta chain was sequenced within a study of prognosis after radiotherapy for stage I lung cancer. Study at large: In total, about twelve men and a handful of women took part as patients, aged roughly 53 to 85 with a median of approximately 69 years. General study results and limits: Differences in TRBV and TRBJ gene usage were reportedly observed between patients with and without metastases. Lower values of Shannon entropy after stereotactic body radiation therapy were seen in patients who developed distant metastases.

Genomic DNA was the source, and TCR beta CDR3 was amplified from it by two-round multiplex PCR. Round one of PCR was performed, and it used primers specific to each TRBV and TRBJ gene. TCRdb reanalysed the multiplex PCR reads using MiXCR and keeps one entry per CDR3 protein. This table has under 35,000 distinct CDR3 sequences, approximately 46% appearing once. The length of the CDR3 is 12 residues. Germline V gene data show CDR1 as LNHDA and CDR2 as SQIVND (reference sequence). Trimming pared 6 bases from V and 5 bases from J, leaving 8 bases between. This clonotype was seen once. What it binds is not known.

The clonotype comes from a donor older than 45 with non-small cell lung cancer. The chain carries TRBV19 and TRBJ1-5, with D possibly being TRBD1 (5 bases). Sequenced here: PBMCs, sampled before or after stereotactic body radiation therapy (not recorded which). The CDR3, as DNA: TGTGCCAGTAGCTTACAGGATCAGCCCCAGCATTTT. Amino acids: CASSLQDQPQHF.